Following are 6 T cell receptor beta chains from one sample sequenced in a study of PD-L1 blockade in urothelial cancer. Repertoires were generated with immunoSEQ multiplex PCR, while TCRdb's copy carries only in-frame clones and drops some. The table shows 100,000 to 150,000 clones, with about four fifths occurring only once. As to time point: pretreatment peripheral blood. The sequences come from PBMCs, collected around atezolizumab (anti-PD-L1) treatment. The receptor source for this set is a man aged 50-60 years with urothelial cancer.

This clone was counted once. The chain joins TRBV28 to TRBJ2-1; TRBD2 agrees at 7 bases. Looked up from germline, CDR1 is MDHEN and CDR2 is SYDVKM. Trimming cost V 8 bases and J 4 bases; bases outside gene matches: 23. This CDR3 is built from 19 residues. Written as DNA, the CDR3 is TGTGCCAGCGTCGGATTGGAAGGAGGGAGGGCCGGCTATTACAATGAGCAGTTCTTC. As protein: CASVGLEGGRAGYYNEQFF.

The chain couples TRBV28 to TRBJ1-2; a possible D gene is TRBD1 (6 bases). CDR3 length: 15 amino acids. CDR1 is MDHEN, CDR2 SYDVKM, per germline. Trimming pared 5 bases from V and 8 bases from J, leaving 21 bases between. CDR3 residues: CASSPRVGGARGYTF. The CDR3 DNA reads as TGTGCCAGCAGTCCAAGGGTCGGGGGGGCCAGGGGCTACACCTTC.

The chain employs TRBV25-1 and TRBJ2-7; tentative D call: TRBD2 (5 bases). This CDR3 region has 12 residues. Germline values: CDR1 MGHDK, CDR2 SYGVNS. The V gene lost 6 bases and the J gene lost 4 bases, with 10 bases spanning the gap. CDR3 loop: CASRGDKYEQYF. CDR3 DNA: TGTGCCAGCAGGGGAGACAAGTACGAGCAGTACTTC.

This clone was observed once. The CDR3 coding sequence is TGTGCCAGCAGCCCGAGACAGGGGCCCCGGCGATCTGGAAACACCATATATTTT. Its protein is CASSPRQGPRRSGNTIYF. V usage is TRBV13 and J usage is TRBJ1-3; TRBD1 matches 8 bases. CDR3 size: 18 residues. Unmatched junction bases numbered 13, after V lost 5 bases and J lost 1 base. Germline lookup yields CDR1 PRHDT and CDR2 FYEKMQ (reference sequence).

The V and J genes are TRBV28 and TRBJ2-7; D not resolved. CDR1 is MDHEN, CDR2 SYDVKM, per germline. CDR3 length: 14 amino acids. Trimming shortened V by 1 base and J by 2 bases, and 9 bases separated the two germline ends. CDR3 residues: CASSLSHRTYEQYF. The CDR3 region has the DNA TGTGCCAGCAGTTTATCACACAGAACCTACGAGCAGTACTTC.

This clone was recorded once. The chain employs TRBV19 and TRBJ2-2, with 11 bases fitting TRBD2. The V segment lost 4 bases and the J segment 7 bases; nucleotides outside the gene matches: 8. CDR1 is LNHDA, CDR2 SQIVND, per germline (reference sequence). This CDR3 contains 16 residues. CDR3 sequence (DNA): TGTGCCAGTAGTACTAGCGGGAGGTTTGTGATCGGGGAGCTGTTTTTT. This encodes CASSTSGRFVIGELFF.